One and the same sample provided the 15 T cell receptor beta chains below, sequenced in a study of T cell responses to AZD1222 COVID-19 vaccine (dated by TCRdb to the early 2020s). According to the study, the label for this sample's time point signals: about 28 days (+/-7) after the second vaccine dose. The library relied on the immunoSEQ multiplex PCR assay. Entries here come from immuneACCESS through TCRdb and include only in-frame sequences with V and J called. Some clones fail to appear in such tables; in the studies checked, an unresolved V gene covers under half of the shortfall, and the cause of the remainder is unknown. The sample table holds over 75,000 clones, of which roughly 85% were seen once. Clones ranked in the top ten supply roughly 3.6% of the sample. Source: peripheral blood, taken 28 days after the second AZD1222 dose. These receptors all stem from an adult who received the AZD1222 COVID-19 vaccine.

V usage is TRBV9 and J usage is TRBJ2-7, with TRBD1 as a possible D gene (8 bases). Trimming took off 4 bases at V and 3 bases at J, with 23 bases between the two ends. Germline CDR1 is SGDLS and CDR2 is YYNGEE. The CDR3 length is 17 residues. In nucleotides, the CDR3 is TGTGCCAGCAGCCCCCTACGGGGGGACAGGAAGAACTACGAGCAGTACTTC. Translating it yields CASSPLRGDRKNYEQYF.

The genes are TRBV4-2 and TRBJ1-4; no firm D call. The CDR3 length is 12 residues. Germline V gene sequence: CDR1 LGHNA, CDR2 YNFKEQ. The ends were cut back, 3 bases at V and 7 bases at J, with 6 bases in the middle. The CDR3 reads CASSQDREKLFF. As DNA, the CDR3 is TGTGCCAGCAGCCAGGACCGTGAAAAACTGTTTTTT.

This chain connects TRBV19 to TRBJ1-1; TRBD1 is a possible D gene (6 bases). Trimming stripped 5 bases from V and 10 bases from J, with 20 bases between. The CDR3 runs to 14 residues. Germline CDR1 is LNHDA and CDR2 is SQIVND (reference sequence). The chain's CDR3 is CASSWGNTGSAAFF. The CDR3 DNA reads as TGTGCCAGTAGTTGGGGAAATACAGGGTCAGCAGCTTTCTTT.

The chain recombines TRBV14 with TRBJ2-7; D may be TRBD2 (6 bases). CDR3 size: 14 residues. CDR1 and CDR2 from the germline V gene are SGHDN and FVKESK. Trimming stripped 4 bases from V and 2 bases from J, with 12 bases between. The CDR3 DNA reads as TGTGCCAGCAGCCCCCGGGAGAGACCCTACGAGCAGTACTTC. This translates into CASSPRERPYEQYF.

The V call is TRBV5-8, the J call TRBJ2-7, with 9 bases that match TRBD1. J lost 0 bases, V lost 0 bases, and 7 bases had no gene match. The germline V gene encodes CDR1 SGHTS and CDR2 YDEGEE. CDR3 length: 17 amino acids. In DNA, the CDR3 is TGTGCCAGCAGCTTGGGGACAGGGGTCCCTAGCTCCTACGAGCAGTACTTC. Translated: CASSLGTGVPSSYEQYF.

V usage is TRBV6-1 and J usage is TRBJ1-3, with a possible D match to TRBD1 (6 bases). With 1 base removed from V and 0 bases from J, the gap between germline ends came to 10 bases. The CDR3 loop spans 16 amino acids. Germline V gene sequence: CDR1 MNHNS, CDR2 SASEGT. In DNA form, the CDR3 reads TGTGCCAGCAGTGAAGGGGGGGGCCCCTCTGGAAACACCATATATTTT. The encoded protein is CASSEGGGPSGNTIYF.

The V gene is TRBV18, the J gene TRBJ1-4; no firm D call. Germline loops: CDR1 KGHSH, CDR2 LQKENI. The CDR3 runs 16 residues. V gave up 3 bases and J gave up 0 bases, with 11 bases separating them. CDR3 in DNA: TGTGCCAGCTCACCCTCCCTCGTAGCAACTAATGAAAAACTGTTTTTT. This sequence encodes CASSPSLVATNEKLFF.

The chain carries TRBV6-2 or TRBV6-3 and TRBJ2-7, with TRBD2 identical over 12 bases. V lost 2 bases to trimming and J lost 3 bases; unmatched junction nucleotides: 2. Germline V gene data show CDR1 as MNHEY and CDR2 as SVGEGT. This CDR3 has 15 residues. DNA for the CDR3: TGTGCCAGCAGTTACGAGGGACTAGCGGGCTACGAGCAGTACTTC. Its protein is CASSYEGLAGYEQYF.

This chain links TRBV28 with TRBJ1-2; D not resolved. The V gene lost 6 bases and the J gene lost 3 bases, with 8 bases spanning the gap. Germline V gene lookup returns CDR1 MDHEN and CDR2 SYDVKM. There are 12 residues in the CDR3. The CDR3 DNA sequence: TGTGCCAGCAGGGACGGCGACTATGGCTACACCTTC. As protein: CASRDGDYGYTF.

This sequence joins TRBV18 and TRBJ1-1; 9 bases line up with TRBD1. The CDR3 runs 14 residues. After removal of 2 bases from V and 5 bases from J, the junction contained 3 bases not matched to a gene. The germline V gene has CDR1 KGHSH and CDR2 LQKENI. As DNA, the CDR3 is TGTGCCAGCTCACCAGTCGGACAGGGGACTGAAGCTTTCTTT. It yields the protein CASSPVGQGTEAFF.

This chain uses TRBV7-9 with TRBJ2-2; the match to TRBD1 covers 7 bases. Per the germline V gene, CDR1 is SEHNR and CDR2 is FQNEAQ (reference sequence). This CDR3 region has 13 residues. V dropped 5 bases and J dropped 5; count of bases not matched to a gene: 2. CDR3 sequence: CASSQDRTGELFF. As DNA, the CDR3 is TGTGCCAGCAGCCAGGACAGGACCGGGGAGCTGTTTTTT.

V and J are TRBV6-2 or TRBV6-3 and TRBJ2-1, with 8 bases aligning to TRBD1. Germline-derived CDR1 and CDR2 are MNHEY and SVGEGT. The CDR3 is 16 residues long. The V gene end was trimmed by 7 bases and the J gene end by 1 base; junction bases not matched to a gene: 9. The CDR3 nucleotides read TGTGCCAGCACTAACTCGCAGGGGGCTTCCTACAATGAGCAGTTCTTC. Translating gives CASTNSQGASYNEQFF.

V and J are TRBV5-1 and TRBJ1-6; 9 bases are shared with TRBD1. The germline V gene has CDR1 SGHRS and CDR2 YFSETQ. Trimming at V came to 8 bases and at J to 10 bases, leaving 13 bases not matched to a gene. The CDR3 spans 15 residues. In nucleotides, the CDR3 is TGCGCCAGTAGTACCCTACAGGGGGCAGAATCACCCCTCCACTTT. The encoded protein is CASSTLQGAESPLHF.

The gene calls are TRBV7-9 and TRBJ1-4; D gene uncertain. In germline, CDR1 is SEHNR, CDR2 FQNEAQ (reference sequence). V was shortened by 5 bases and J by 8 bases, with 18 bases between the two germline ends. CDR3 size: 15 residues. CDR3 in DNA: TGTGCCAGCAGCCCGCGGACGGAGCGGGAAGAAAAACTGTTTTTT. Translating it yields CASSPRTEREEKLFF.

V is TRBV7-8 and J is TRBJ2-7; 7 nucleotides agree with TRBD2. This CDR3 has 15 amino acids. In germline, CDR1 is SGHVS, CDR2 FQNEAQ. Trimming removed 6 bases from V and 2 bases from J; junction bases left unmatched: 10. The CDR3 here is CASRPTSEPTYEQYF. Written as DNA, the CDR3 is TGTGCCAGCAGGCCTACTAGCGAACCTACCTACGAGCAGTACTTC.